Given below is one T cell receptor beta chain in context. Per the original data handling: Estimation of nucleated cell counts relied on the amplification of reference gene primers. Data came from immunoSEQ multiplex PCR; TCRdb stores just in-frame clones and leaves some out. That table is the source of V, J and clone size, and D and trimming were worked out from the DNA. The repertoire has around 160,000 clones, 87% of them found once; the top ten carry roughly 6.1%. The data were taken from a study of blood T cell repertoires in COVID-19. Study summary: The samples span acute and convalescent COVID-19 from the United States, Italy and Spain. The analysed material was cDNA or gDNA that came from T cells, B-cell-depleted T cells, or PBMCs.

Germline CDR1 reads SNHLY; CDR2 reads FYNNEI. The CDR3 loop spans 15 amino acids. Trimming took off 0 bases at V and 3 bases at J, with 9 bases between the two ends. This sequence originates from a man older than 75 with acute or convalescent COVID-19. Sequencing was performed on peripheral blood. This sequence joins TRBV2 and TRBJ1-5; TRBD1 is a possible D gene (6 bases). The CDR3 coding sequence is TGTGCCAGCAGTGAAGCTTTGGGGGCCAATCAGCCCCAGCATTTT. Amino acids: CASSEALGANQPQHF.